This T cell receptor beta chain was obtained from a study of blood T cells in healthy people across ages. The study's findings and limits: Long-lived donors had more naive CD4+ cells and higher diversity than aged donors.

Through a sample-barcoded 5' primer and a J-beta primer mix, a second PCR was run for 7 to 11 cycles. Individual samples furnished no less than 2.5 million CDR3-containing paired-end reads apiece. TCRdb called the 5' RACE reads again in MiXCR, with one record for every CDR3 protein. The sample carries over a million distinct CDR3 sequences, 35% to 50% recorded once. Comment on this clonotype: The antigen is undetermined.

The receptor comes from an older woman in good health. Sequencing used blood.

The CDR3 nucleotides are TGTGCCAGCAGCGTGGAGACAGGGGAACAAGACACCCAGTACTTC. Translation gives CASSVETGEQDTQYF. The V and J genes are TRBV9 and TRBJ2-4; 8 nucleotides match TRBD1. CDR3 length: 15 residues. V shed 2 bases, J shed 13 bases, and the junction held 14 bases outside the gene matches. Germline V gene lookup returns CDR1 SGDLS and CDR2 YYNGEE.